Shown below are 5 T cell receptor beta chains from a single sample sequenced in a study of technical replicates of blood from a handful of donors. Measured with immunoSEQ multiplex PCR; TCRdb has only the in-frame clones, and not every one. The sample yields around 80,000 clones, 95% to 98% seen once. Sequencing used T cells isolated from PBMCs. The receptors here all came from a human donor in good health.

This sequence joins TRBV2 and TRBJ1-2; 8 nucleotides agree with TRBD1. Germline V gives CDR1 SNHLY, CDR2 FYNNEI. Trimming took 4 bases from V and 2 from J; bases not matched to a gene: 6. This CDR3 contains 15 residues. In DNA form, the CDR3 reads TGTGCCAGCAGTGCCAGGACAGGGTCGAACTATGGCTACACCTTC. Translation gives CASSARTGSNYGYTF.

This sequence joins TRBV19 and TRBJ1-2; 8 bases fit TRBD1. The CDR3 totals 14 residues. Germline CDR1 is LNHDA and CDR2 is SQIVND (reference sequence). The ends lost 6 bases at V and 3 bases at J; junction bases unmatched: 6. The CDR3 protein is CASRLQGEDYGYTF. In DNA, the CDR3 is TGTGCCAGTAGGCTACAGGGGGAGGACTATGGCTACACCTTC.

J is TRBJ2-7 and V is TRBV6-1; D possibly corresponds to TRBD2 (5 bases). The CDR3 sequence is 15 residues long. From germline, CDR1 is MNHNS and CDR2 SASEGT. V was cut by 4 bases and J by 9 bases, with 22 bases left in between. CDR3 sequence: CASSAFTGFNDGQYF. The CDR3 DNA reads TGTGCCAGCAGTGCCTTCACGGGGTTCAACGACGGGCAGTACTTC.

The genes are TRBV7-3 and TRBJ1-6; no clear D gene. The CDR3 totals 13 residues. Looked up from germline, CDR1 is SGHTA and CDR2 is FQGTGA. V was clipped by 7 bases and J by 9 bases, with 13 bases between them. The CDR3 DNA reads TGTGCCAGCAAGGAGGGTTTGAGTTCACCCCTCCACTTT. Protein product: CASKEGLSSPLHF.

V and J are TRBV7-9 and TRBJ2-4, with TRBD2 as a possible D gene (5 bases). V lost 5 bases, J lost 3 bases, and 14 bases lay in between. This CDR3 is built from 15 residues. Germline V CDR1 and CDR2: SEHNR, FQNEAQ (reference sequence). Written as DNA, the CDR3 is TGTGCCAGCAGCCCAGGATCGGGAATCAAAAACATTCAGTACTTC. It is translated as CASSPGSGIKNIQYF.